This T cell receptor beta chain was sequenced during a study of blood T cell repertoires in COVID-19. In germline, CDR1 is SEHNR, CDR2 FQNEAQ (reference sequence). CDR3 length equals 16 residues. V gave up 5 bases and J gave up 4 bases, with 20 bases separating them. Generated by immunoSEQ multiplex PCR, the TCRdb table keeps only in-frame clones and is missing some. The sample yields 230,000 or so clones, 84% seen once. The clonotype was recovered from a man aged 25 to 40 with active or convalescent COVID-19. Material for sequencing was peripheral blood. The V and J genes are TRBV7-9 and TRBJ2-5; perhaps TRBD2 as D (6 bases). CDR3 protein: CASSPARGSVLETQYF. CDR3 DNA sequence: TGTGCCAGCAGCCCCGCCCGGGGGTCAGTCTTAGAGACCCAGTACTTC. Variable domain in full (rest from reference TRBV7-9 and TRBJ2-5): DTGVSQNPRHKITKRGQNVTFRCDPISEHNRLYWYRQTLGQGPEFLTYFQNEAQLEKSRLLSDRFSAERPKGSFSTLEIQRTEQGDSAMYLCASSPARGSVLETQYFGPGTRLLVL.